This TCR beta chain was sequenced during a study of blood T cell repertoires in COVID-19. The CDR3 length is 17 residues. Germline V gene sequence: CDR1 SGHRS, CDR2 YFSETQ. The ends lost 3 bases at V and 7 bases at J; junction bases unmatched: 13. Clones were sequenced by immunoSEQ multiplex PCR, and TCRdb holds only the in-frame ones, with some missing. The sample consists of about 300,000 clones, about 93% of them appearing once. The rearrangement uses TRBV5-1 and TRBJ2-2; TRBD1 agrees at 9 bases. The sample comprised PBMCs or T cells enriched from blood (not recorded which). This TCR was sampled from a woman between 25 and 40 years old who had recovered from COVID-19. The DNA of the CDR3 is TGCGCCAGCAGCTACTCCCGGGACAGGGCGATTAGCGGGGAGCTGTTTTTT. The encoded protein is CASSYSRDRAISGELFF.